This T cell receptor beta chain was sequenced for a study of regulatory T cells in long-lasting Graves disease. To make TCR beta libraries, researchers used iRepertoire HTBI primers and Arm-PCR of CDR3 regions. TCRdb re-derived calls from the multiplex PCR reads in MiXCR, one entry per CDR3 protein. Of roughly 420,000 distinct CDR3 sequences in the sample, approximately 15% are singletons; the top ten hold around a sixth. In this sample, this clonotype turned up many times. Germline V lookup: CDR1 MDHEN, CDR2 SYDVKM. V lost 1 base to trimming and J lost 6 bases, with 10 bases between them. This CDR3 comprises 14 residues. Time point given: newly diagnosed GD, antithyroid drugs for less than 3 months. The TCR library used RNA extracted from PBMCs. The same sample was also used in a study of T cells in Graves' hyperthyroidism and ophthalmopathy.

The V gene is TRBV28, the J gene TRBJ1-5; perhaps TRBD1 as D (6 bases). The material was peripheral blood mononuclear cells (PBMCs), obtained at new diagnosis, from a patient treated with antithyroid drugs. This clonotype was obtained from a woman in her forties or fifties with Graves disease. The CDR3 nucleotides are TGTGCCAGCAGTTTATTCCAGGGGATTCAGCCCCAGCATTTT. Its translation: CASSLFQGIQPQHF.